Sequencing of this T cell receptor beta chain was carried out in a study of PD-1 blockade in classical Hodgkin lymphoma. Study-wide results and limits: The study found complete responders had baseline diversity similar to newly diagnosed patients. At C4D1, TCR diversity had climbed significantly for CD4+ cells, though not for CD8+ cells.

Concerning this clone: Its target is not known.

Per the germline V gene, CDR1 is LNHDA and CDR2 is SQIVND (reference sequence). The V gene end was trimmed by 4 bases and the J gene end by 3 bases; junction bases not matched to a gene: 3. The CDR3 sequence is 14 residues long. The assay was immunoSEQ multiplex PCR, and TCRdb's table has in-frame clones only and misses some. The sample records tens of thousands of clones, more than 75% being singletons. Time point in this sample: cycle 4 day 1 (C4D1), after 6 weeks of nivolumab. All patients experienced relapse after autologous stem cell transplantation, and brentuximab vedotin exposure was variable.

This TCR was sampled from a human donor with classical Hodgkin lymphoma. This chain joins TRBV19 and TRBJ1-1; 9 positions match TRBD1. This sample comprised peripheral blood mononuclear cells (PBMCs), obtained before the fourth cycle of nivolumab. The DNA for the CDR3 is TGTGCCAGTAGTACCGGACAGGGGTACACTGAAGCTTTCTTT. As protein: CASSTGQGYTEAFF.